Below, 32 T cell receptor beta chains from the same sample are listed, as sequenced in a study of shared clonotypes between healthy human individuals. The repertoire was sequenced with immunoSEQ multiplex PCR; TCRdb's copy has only in-frame clones and lacks some. Of around 2.5 million clones in the sample, 80% to 95% were seen once. The sample comprised naive CD4+ T cells from PBMCs. Subset: CD45RA+ positively selected. The receptors shown here come from a man between 18 and 29 years old in good health. Some clones in this sample may be carry-over from other donors' samples.

The J gene is TRBJ2-1, the V gene TRBV7-9; 12 bases agree with TRBD2. Trimming cost V 5 bases and J 0 bases; bases outside gene matches: 8. Germline loops: CDR1 SEHNR, CDR2 FQNEAQ (reference sequence). The CDR3 contains 18 residues. In nucleotides, the CDR3 is TGTGCCAGCAGCCCGAGGACTAGCGGGAAAAGCTCCTACAATGAGCAGTTCTTC. This encodes CASSPRTSGKSSYNEQFF.

This clone was recorded only once. The chain is built from TRBV20-1 and TRBJ2-7, with D perhaps matching TRBD1 (5 bases). CDR3 length: 11 residues. Between the trimmed V and J ends, which lost 8 bases and 9 bases, there was a span of 17 bases. The germline V gene encodes CDR1 DFQATT and CDR2 SNEGSKA (reference sequence). CDR3 loop: CSSSQGPRQYF. The CDR3 coding sequence is TGCAGTTCAAGCCAGGGCCCTAGGCAGTACTTC.

The chain couples TRBV28 to TRBJ2-2; D possibly uses TRBD1 or TRBD2 (5 bases each). The V and J ends lost 4 bases and 6 bases respectively, with 9 bases between them. The germline V gene has CDR1 MDHEN and CDR2 SYDVKM. This CDR3 contains 13 residues. This CDR3 is CASSSGPSGELFF. As DNA, the CDR3 is TGTGCCAGCAGTTCGGGGCCGTCCGGGGAGCTGTTTTTT. The complete variable domain, with remaining parts taken from reference TRBV28 and TRBJ2-2, reads DVKVTQSSRYLVKRTGEKVFLECVQDMDHENMFWYRQDPGLGLRLIYFSYDVKMKEKGDIPEGYSVSREKKERFSLILESASTNQTSMYLCASSSGPSGELFFGEGSRLTVL.

The V call is TRBV9, the J call TRBJ2-5, with 7 bases identical to TRBD2. V lost 4 bases, J lost 4 bases, and 7 bases stayed unmatched. The CDR3 consists of 14 residues. Per the germline V gene, CDR1 is SGDLS and CDR2 is YYNGEE. This chain's CDR3 is CASSPPGGRETQYF. The CDR3 nucleotides read TGTGCCAGCAGCCCGCCGGGAGGTCGAGAGACCCAGTACTTC.

CDR3 sequence (DNA): TGTGCCAGCAGCTTAATAGGACAGTCCTACGAGCAGTACTTC. Protein product: CASSLIGQSYEQYF. The genes are TRBV7-8 and TRBJ2-7; maybe TRBD1 (6 bases). This CDR3 is 14 amino acids long. Germline CDR1 is SGHVS and CDR2 is FQNEAQ. Trimming removed 2 bases at V and 1 base at J, with 9 bases between.

This clone was found once. The chain recombines TRBV30 with TRBJ1-6; D gene unclear. The V and J ends lost 7 bases and 0 bases respectively, with 10 bases between them. Germline CDR1 is GTSNPN and CDR2 is SVGIG (reference sequence). The length of the CDR3 is 14 residues. The CDR3 loop reads CASGESSYNSPLHF. CDR3 bases: TGTGCCTCCGGGGAAAGCTCCTATAATTCACCCCTCCACTTT.

J is TRBJ2-3 and V is TRBV2; 10 bases map to TRBD2. The CDR3 is made up of 16 amino acids. Per the germline V gene, CDR1 is SNHLY and CDR2 is FYNNEI. The V gene end was trimmed by 4 bases and the J gene end by 3 bases; junction bases not matched to a gene: 7. CDR3 loop: CASSGASGSRTDTQYF. In DNA form, the CDR3 reads TGTGCCAGCAGTGGGGCTAGCGGGAGTAGAACAGATACGCAGTATTTT. The full variable domain, completed using reference TRBV2 and TRBJ2-3, is EPEVTQTPSHQVTQMGQEVILRCVPISNHLYFYWYRQILGQKVEFLVSFYNNEISEKSEIFDDQFSVERPDGSNFTLKIRSTKLEDSAMYFCASSGASGSRTDTQYFGPGTRLTVL.

The chain joins TRBV15 to TRBJ2-3; D unclear. Trimming left V 1 base short and J 5 bases short, with 4 bases between. The CDR3 is 12 residues long. Germline lookup yields CDR1 LNHNV and CDR2 YYDKDF (reference sequence). In nucleotides, the CDR3 is TGTGCCACCAGCAGAGGTATAGATACGCAGTATTTT. Amino acid sequence: CATSRGIDTQYF.

This clone was recorded a few times. The J gene is TRBJ2-7, the V gene TRBV7-9; 9 nucleotides line up with TRBD1. The V gene's germline CDR1 is SEHNR and CDR2 FQNEAQ (reference sequence). The CDR3 spans 15 residues. After removal of 1 base from V and 5 bases from J, the junction contained 6 bases not matched to a gene. CDR3 sequence: CASSLGGQGRNEQYF. The DNA for the CDR3 is TGTGCCAGCAGCTTAGGGGGACAGGGTCGTAACGAGCAGTACTTC.

The chain joins TRBV6-6 to TRBJ2-1; 10 nucleotides align to TRBD2. Trimming took 10 bases from V and 5 from J; bases not matched to a gene: 11. The CDR3 has 15 residues. Germline V lookup: CDR1 MNHNY, CDR2 SVGAGI (reference sequence). CDR3 region: CATNKAGGGHNEQFF. The CDR3 DNA reads TGTGCCACCAACAAAGCGGGAGGGGGCCACAATGAGCAGTTCTTC.

The genes are TRBV29-1 and TRBJ1-1; D is undetermined. The CDR3 extends over 13 amino acids. V dropped 5 bases and J dropped 0 bases, with 10 bases sitting between them. CDR1 and CDR2 (germline): SQVTM, ANQGSEA. CDR3 residues: CSVLRTMNTEAFF. CDR3 DNA sequence: TGCAGCGTTCTAAGGACGATGAACACTGAAGCTTTCTTT.

This clone was counted once. This specimen includes other DNA sequences encoding the same CDR3. This rearrangement joins TRBV5-1 to TRBJ2-4, with D possibly being TRBD1 (5 bases). V was cut by 0 bases and J by 5 bases, with 6 bases left in between. Germline-derived CDR1 and CDR2 are SGHRS and YFSETQ. The CDR3 extends over 13 amino acids. CDR3 DNA sequence: TGCGCCAGCAGCTTGGAAGGGGAAAACATTCAGTACTTC. It encodes CASSLEGENIQYF. Full variable domain (remainder filled in from reference TRBV5-1 and TRBJ2-4): KAGVTQTPRYLIKTRGQQVTLSCSPISGHRSVSWYQQTPGQGLQFLFEYFSETQRNKGNFPGRFSGRQFSNSRSEMNVSTLELGDSALYLCASSLEGENIQYFGAGTRLSVL.

CDR3 bases: TGCAGCGTTGAGGGGCGCGGGTCAAAACATAGCACAGATACGCAGTATTTT. Its translation is CSVEGRGSKHSTDTQYF. V and J are TRBV29-1 and TRBJ2-3; TRBD1 or TRBD2 may be the D gene (5 bases each). In germline, CDR1 is SQVTM, CDR2 ANQGSEA. V lost 3 bases, J lost 0 bases, and 19 bases lay in between. This CDR3 comprises 17 residues.

V usage is TRBV28 and J usage is TRBJ2-3; D ambiguous. The CDR3 sequence is 14 residues long. V gave up 4 bases and J gave up 7 bases, with 15 bases separating them. Germline CDR1 reads MDHEN; CDR2 reads SYDVKM. The CDR3 spells CASSSPPPVYTQYF. CDR3 nucleotide sequence: TGTGCCAGCAGTTCCCCTCCACCAGTATATACGCAGTATTTT.

The chain employs TRBV7-9 and TRBJ1-1; D unclear. This CDR3 has 14 amino acids. The V end was cut by 4 bases, the J end by 5 bases, with 14 bases between. Looked up from germline, CDR1 is SEHNR and CDR2 is FQNEAQ (reference sequence). CDR3 sequence (DNA): TGTGCCAGCAGCTCCGCCCCGCCCGGGACTGAAGCTTTCTTT. Translating gives CASSSAPPGTEAFF.

V and J are TRBV28 and TRBJ2-1; TRBD2 matches at 11 bases. V lost 8 bases, J lost 0 bases, and 6 bases stayed unmatched. Germline V gene data show CDR1 as MDHEN and CDR2 as SYDVKM. The CDR3 extends over 16 amino acids. As DNA, the CDR3 is TGTGCCAGCCGGACTAGCGGGCAGAGCTCCTACAATGAGCAGTTCTTC. Amino acid sequence: CASRTSGQSSYNEQFF.

The rearrangement uses TRBV19 and TRBJ2-3, with D tentatively TRBD1 (6 bases). This CDR3 is built from 16 residues. The ends were cut back, 6 bases at V and 1 base at J, with 17 bases in the middle. Germline V gives CDR1 LNHDA, CDR2 SQIVND (reference sequence). The CDR3 protein is CASSKTGTRRTDTQYF. CDR3 nucleotide sequence: TGTGCCAGTAGCAAGACCGGGACAAGACGCACAGATACGCAGTATTTT. Full variable domain (outside the CDR3, taken from reference TRBV19 and TRBJ2-3): DGGITQSPKYLFRKEGQNVTLSCEQNLNHDAMYWYRQDPGQGLRLIYYSQIVNDFQKGDIAEGYSVSREKKESFPLTVTSAQKNPTAFYLCASSKTGTRRTDTQYFGPGTRLTVL.

The genes are TRBV7-9 and TRBJ1-1; TRBD1 might be the D (5 bases). In germline, CDR1 is SEHNR, CDR2 FQNEAQ (reference sequence). The CDR3 is 13 amino acids. V was clipped by 5 bases and J by 6 bases, with 13 bases between them. CDR3 DNA sequence: TGTGCCAGCAGCGGGGGAAGAGGCGCTGAAGCTTTCTTT. Amino acid sequence: CASSGGRGAEAFF. The whole variable domain, filled in from reference TRBV7-9 and TRBJ1-1, reads DTGVSQNPRHKITKRGQNVTFRCDPISEHNRLYWYRQTLGQGPEFLTYFQNEAQLEKSRLLSDRFSAERPKGSFSTLEIQRTEQGDSAMYLCASSGGRGAEAFFGQGTRLTVV.

The chain is built from TRBV5-4 and TRBJ2-5, with a weak D call TRBD2 (6 bases). The germline CDR1 and CDR2 sequences are SGHNT and YYREEE (reference sequence). V was pared by 1 base and J by 2 bases, with 12 bases between. This CDR3 is built from 15 residues. The CDR3 bases are TGTGCCAGCAGCTTGATGAGCGGGTCACAAGAGACCCAGTACTTC. The encoded protein is CASSLMSGSQETQYF.

The chain's CDR3 is CASSLLTWDRVSYGYTF. Written as DNA, the CDR3 is TGTGCCAGCAGCTTGTTAACCTGGGACAGGGTCTCCTATGGCTACACCTTC. The V and J genes are TRBV5-5 and TRBJ1-2, with 9 bases matching TRBD1. V was clipped by 1 base and J by 4 bases; unmatched bases: 11. In germline, CDR1 is SGHKS, CDR2 YYEKEE (reference sequence). The CDR3 spans 17 residues.

This chain joins TRBV5-4 and TRBJ2-3; 7 bases are a match to TRBD1. Germline assignment: CDR1 SGHNT and CDR2 YYREEE (reference sequence). CDR3 size: 17 residues. Unmatched junction bases numbered 12, after V lost 2 bases and J lost 3 bases. Written as DNA, the CDR3 is TGTGCCAGCAGCTTAAACTTTGGTGGACAGGAGACAGATACGCAGTATTTT. Protein product: CASSLNFGGQETDTQYF.

The chain uses TRBV5-1 and TRBJ1-4; D is perhaps TRBD1 (5 bases). The V end was cut by 3 bases, the J end by 8 bases, with 17 bases between. Germline V CDR1 and CDR2: SGHRS, YFSETQ. CDR3 size: 15 residues. The CDR3 sequence is CASSSAGRVGEKLFF. DNA of the CDR3: TGCGCCAGCAGCTCCGCGGGCAGGGTTGGGGAAAAACTGTTTTTT.

This chain uses TRBV23-1 with TRBJ2-7; 9 bases are a match to TRBD1. TRBV23-1 belongs to the ORF category, with a function that is uncertain. V lost 2 bases and J lost 3; bases outside the gene matches: 5. The CDR3 consists of 15 residues. In DNA, the CDR3 is TGCGCCAGCAGTCAACGGGACAGGGATTTCTACGAGCAGTACTTC. It encodes CASSQRDRDFYEQYF.

This chain joins TRBV19 and TRBJ2-7; 7 bases map to TRBD1. From germline, CDR1 is LNHDA and CDR2 SQIVND (reference sequence). The ends lost 3 bases at V and 3 bases at J; junction bases unmatched: 8. The CDR3 is made up of 15 amino acids. This chain's CDR3 is CASSIRADRSYEQYF. The CDR3, as DNA: TGTGCCAGTAGTATTCGGGCGGACAGGAGCTACGAGCAGTACTTC. Variable domain in full (rest from reference TRBV19 and TRBJ2-7): DGGITQSPKYLFRKEGQNVTLSCEQNLNHDAMYWYRQDPGQGLRLIYYSQIVNDFQKGDIAEGYSVSREKKESFPLTVTSAQKNPTAFYLCASSIRADRSYEQYFGPGTRLTVT.

The V gene is TRBV18, the J gene TRBJ1-1; D gene ambiguous. V was pared by 1 base and J by 4 bases, with 10 bases between. The germline V gene has CDR1 KGHSH and CDR2 LQKENI. CDR3 size: 14 residues. The CDR3 here is CASSPQVMGTEAFF. The CDR3 DNA is TGTGCCAGCTCACCACAGGTAATGGGCACTGAAGCTTTCTTT.

The CDR3 region has the DNA TGTGCCTGGAGTGTAATAACCTATGGCTACACCTTC. Translation gives CAWSVITYGYTF. The chain couples TRBV30 to TRBJ1-2; D remains unclear. Trimming took 0 bases from V and 4 from J, leaving 6 bases between them. The germline gives CDR1 GTSNPN, CDR2 SVGIG (reference sequence). The CDR3 covers 12 residues.

The chain couples TRBV5-1 to TRBJ2-7; D gene uncertain. The CDR3 length is 13 residues. Germline CDR1 SGHRS, CDR2 YFSETQ. V was pared by 4 bases and J by 1 base, with 9 bases between. The CDR3 region is CASSTRASYEQYF. In nucleotides, the CDR3 is TGCGCCAGCAGCACCCGGGCTTCCTACGAGCAGTACTTC.

CDR3 nucleotides: TGTGCCAGCAGCTTGGGACGACAGGGGGCTGAAGCTTTCTTT. Translating gives CASSLGRQGAEAFF. This sequence joins TRBV7-9 and TRBJ1-1; 9 bases are shared with TRBD1. The CDR3 consists of 14 residues. J was trimmed by 6 bases and V by 3 bases; bases with no gene match: 5. CDR1 SEHNR and CDR2 FQNEAQ come from the germline V gene (reference sequence).

This clone has only a few counts. This chain joins TRBV30 and TRBJ1-1; D is possibly TRBD1 (5 bases). This CDR3 comprises 13 residues. The germline V and J ends were trimmed by 5 bases and 5 bases, with 15 bases remaining between them. Germline V lookup: CDR1 GTSNPN, CDR2 SVGIG (reference sequence). The CDR3 region is CAWRITGRTEAFF. In nucleotides, the CDR3 is TGTGCCTGGCGAATAACGGGGCGGACTGAAGCTTTCTTT.

The chain links TRBV6-5 to TRBJ2-1, with D perhaps matching TRBD2 (5 bases). Trimming shortened V by 7 bases and J by 6 bases, and 7 bases separated the two germline ends. CDR3 length: 11 residues. Germline CDR1 and CDR2: MNHEY and SVGAGI. CDR3 region: CASNRGNEQFF. The CDR3 coding sequence is TGTGCCAGCAATCGGGGCAATGAGCAGTTCTTC.

The chain couples TRBV5-1 to TRBJ1-1; TRBD1 might be the D (6 bases). V gave up 4 bases and J gave up 1 base, with 11 bases separating them. This CDR3 has 14 amino acids. In germline, CDR1 is SGHRS, CDR2 YFSETQ. The CDR3 nucleotides read TGCGCCAGCAGCCCACCGACAGGGAACACTGAAGCTTTCTTT. Translated, it gives CASSPPTGNTEAFF.

The rearrangement uses TRBV28 and TRBJ1-2, with D tentatively TRBD1 (6 bases). Germline CDR1 is MDHEN and CDR2 is SYDVKM. V was shortened by 6 bases and J by 5 bases, with 16 bases between the two germline ends. The CDR3 length is 14 residues. CDR3 residues: CASRIGGGGYGYTF. CDR3 in DNA: TGTGCCAGCAGAATCGGGGGGGGCGGATATGGCTACACCTTC.